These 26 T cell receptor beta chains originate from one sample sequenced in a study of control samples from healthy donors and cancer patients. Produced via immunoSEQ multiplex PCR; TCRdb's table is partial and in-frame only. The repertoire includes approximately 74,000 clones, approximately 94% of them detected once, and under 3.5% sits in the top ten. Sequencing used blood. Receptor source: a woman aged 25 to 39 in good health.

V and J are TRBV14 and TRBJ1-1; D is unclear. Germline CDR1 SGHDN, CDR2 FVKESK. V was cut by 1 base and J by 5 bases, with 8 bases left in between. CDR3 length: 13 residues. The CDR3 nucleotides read TGTGCCAGCAGCCAAGTCGCCGGAACTGAAGCTTTCTTT. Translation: CASSQVAGTEAFF.

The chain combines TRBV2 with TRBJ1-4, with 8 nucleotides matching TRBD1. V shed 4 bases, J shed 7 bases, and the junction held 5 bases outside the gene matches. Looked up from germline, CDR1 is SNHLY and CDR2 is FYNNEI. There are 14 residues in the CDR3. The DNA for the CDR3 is TGTGCCAGCAGTGGGTGGCAGGGGGCTGAAAAACTGTTTTTT. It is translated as CASSGWQGAEKLFF. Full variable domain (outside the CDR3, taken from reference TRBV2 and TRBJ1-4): EPEVTQTPSHQVTQMGQEVILRCVPISNHLYFYWYRQILGQKVEFLVSFYNNEISEKSEIFDDQFSVERPDGSNFTLKIRSTKLEDSAMYFCASSGWQGAEKLFFGSGTQLSVL.

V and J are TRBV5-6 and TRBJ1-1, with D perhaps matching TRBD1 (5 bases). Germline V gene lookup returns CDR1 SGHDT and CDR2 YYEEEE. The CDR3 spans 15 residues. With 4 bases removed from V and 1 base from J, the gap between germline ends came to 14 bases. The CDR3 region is CASSQSGLKNTEAFF. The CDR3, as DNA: TGTGCCAGCAGCCAGTCGGGACTTAAGAACACTGAAGCTTTCTTT. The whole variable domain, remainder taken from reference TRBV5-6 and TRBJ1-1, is DAGVTQSPTHLIKTRGQQVTLRCSPKSGHDTVSWYQQALGQGPQFIFQYYEEEERQRGNFPDRFSGHQFPNYSSELNVNALLLGDSALYLCASSQSGLKNTEAFFGQGTRLTVV.

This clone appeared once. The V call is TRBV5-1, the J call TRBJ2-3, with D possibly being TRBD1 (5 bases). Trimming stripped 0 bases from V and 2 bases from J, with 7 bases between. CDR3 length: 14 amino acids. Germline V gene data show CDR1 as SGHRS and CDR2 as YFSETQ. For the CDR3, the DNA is TGCGCCAGCAGCTTGGACAGGATCACAGATACGCAGTATTTT. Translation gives CASSLDRITDTQYF.

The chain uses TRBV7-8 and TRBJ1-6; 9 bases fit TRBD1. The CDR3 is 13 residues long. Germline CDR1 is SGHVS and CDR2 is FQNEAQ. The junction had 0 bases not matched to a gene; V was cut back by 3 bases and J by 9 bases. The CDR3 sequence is CASSLDRGSPLHF. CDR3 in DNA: TGTGCCAGCAGCTTGGACAGGGGTTCACCCCTCCACTTT.

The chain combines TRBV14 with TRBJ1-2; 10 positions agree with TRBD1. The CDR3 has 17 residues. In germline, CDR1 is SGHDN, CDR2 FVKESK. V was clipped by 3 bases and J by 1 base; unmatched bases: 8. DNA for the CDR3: TGTGCCAGCAGCCACCGACAGGGGGCGGAGGATAACTATGGCTACACCTTC. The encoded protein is CASSHRQGAEDNYGYTF.

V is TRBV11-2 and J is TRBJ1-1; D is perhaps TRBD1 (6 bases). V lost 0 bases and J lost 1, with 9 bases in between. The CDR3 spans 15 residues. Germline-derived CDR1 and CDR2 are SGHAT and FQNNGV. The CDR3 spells CASSLEGTRNTEAFF. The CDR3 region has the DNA TGTGCCAGCAGCTTAGAAGGGACACGGAACACTGAAGCTTTCTTT.

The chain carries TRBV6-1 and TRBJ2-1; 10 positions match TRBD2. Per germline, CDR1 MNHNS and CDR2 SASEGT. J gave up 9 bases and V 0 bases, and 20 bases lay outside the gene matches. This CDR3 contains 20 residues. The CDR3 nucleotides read TGTGCCAGCAGTGAAGCAGGAGGAAATTTTTTAACTAGCGGGATCGGTGAGCAGTTCTTC. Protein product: CASSEAGGNFLTSGIGEQFF.

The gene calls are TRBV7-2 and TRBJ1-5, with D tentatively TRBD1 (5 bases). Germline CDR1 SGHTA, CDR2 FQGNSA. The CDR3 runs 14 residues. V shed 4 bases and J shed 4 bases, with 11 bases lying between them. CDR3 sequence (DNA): TGTGCCAGCAGCTGGGGCGGGGGAAATCAGCCCCAGCATTTT. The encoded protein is CASSWGGGNQPQHF.

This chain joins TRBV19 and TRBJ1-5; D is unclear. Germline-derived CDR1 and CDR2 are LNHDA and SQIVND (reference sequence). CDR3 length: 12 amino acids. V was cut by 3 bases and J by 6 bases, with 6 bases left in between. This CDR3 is CASSMGSQPQHF. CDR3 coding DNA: TGTGCCAGTAGTATGGGGAGTCAGCCCCAGCATTTT.

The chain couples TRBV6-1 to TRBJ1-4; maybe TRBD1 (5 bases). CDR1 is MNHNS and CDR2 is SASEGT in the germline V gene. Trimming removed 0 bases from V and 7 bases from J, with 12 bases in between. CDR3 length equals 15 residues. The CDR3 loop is CASSEASGGGEKLFF. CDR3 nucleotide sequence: TGTGCCAGCAGTGAAGCTAGTGGTGGGGGTGAAAAACTGTTTTTT.

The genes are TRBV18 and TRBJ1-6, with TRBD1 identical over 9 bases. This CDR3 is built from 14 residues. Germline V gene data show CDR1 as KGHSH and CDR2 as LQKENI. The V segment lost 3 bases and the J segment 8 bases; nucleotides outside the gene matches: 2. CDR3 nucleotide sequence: TGTGCCAGCTCACCCGACAGGGGGGATTCACCCCTCCACTTT. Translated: CASSPDRGDSPLHF.

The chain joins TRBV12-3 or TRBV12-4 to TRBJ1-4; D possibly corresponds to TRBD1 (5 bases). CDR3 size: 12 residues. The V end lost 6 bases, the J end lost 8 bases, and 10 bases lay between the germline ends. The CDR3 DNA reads TGTGCCAGCAGCTTCGAGGGGGAAAAACTGTTTTTT. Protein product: CASSFEGEKLFF.

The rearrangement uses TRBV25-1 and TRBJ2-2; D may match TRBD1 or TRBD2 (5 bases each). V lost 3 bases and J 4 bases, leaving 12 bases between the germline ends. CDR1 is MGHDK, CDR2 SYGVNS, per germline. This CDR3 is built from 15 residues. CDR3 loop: CASSELGETTGELFF. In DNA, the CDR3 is TGTGCCAGCAGTGAGCTGGGGGAAACCACCGGGGAGCTGTTTTTT.

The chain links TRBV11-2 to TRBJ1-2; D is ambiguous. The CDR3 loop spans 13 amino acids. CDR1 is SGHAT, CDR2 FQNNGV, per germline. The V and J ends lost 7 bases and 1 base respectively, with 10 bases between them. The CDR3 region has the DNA TGTGCCAGCACCCCTCCGATTAACTATGGCTACACCTTC. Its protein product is CASTPPINYGYTF.

Here the CDR3 DNA reads TGTGCCAGCAGCCCATCAGGGGGTGAGCAGTTCTTC. Amino acid sequence: CASSPSGGEQFF. The chain combines TRBV7-8 with TRBJ2-1; 7 nucleotides align to TRBD1. V dropped 5 bases and J dropped 9; count of bases not matched to a gene: 4. CDR1 is SGHVS, CDR2 FQNEAQ, per germline. This CDR3 comprises 12 residues.

This chain's CDR3 is CASSQEGGYQETQYF. The CDR3 DNA follows: TGTGCCAGCAGCCAAGAAGGGGGATACCAAGAGACCCAGTACTTC. The gene calls are TRBV3-1 (or the pseudogene TRBV3-2) and TRBJ2-5; possible D gene TRBD1, 6 bases. This CDR3 comprises 15 residues. CDR1 and CDR2 from the germline V gene are LGHDT and YNNKEL (reference sequence). Trimming pared 0 bases from V and 0 bases from J, leaving 8 bases between.

The CDR3 is CASSSSGTSIWDEQFF. CDR3 in DNA: TGTGCCAGCAGCTCATCCGGGACTAGCATTTGGGATGAGCAGTTCTTC. The chain recombines TRBV5-6 with TRBJ2-1; 9 nucleotides align to TRBD2. J was trimmed by 8 bases and V by 3 bases; bases with no gene match: 12. The CDR3 is 16 residues long. Germline-derived CDR1 and CDR2 are SGHDT and YYEEEE.

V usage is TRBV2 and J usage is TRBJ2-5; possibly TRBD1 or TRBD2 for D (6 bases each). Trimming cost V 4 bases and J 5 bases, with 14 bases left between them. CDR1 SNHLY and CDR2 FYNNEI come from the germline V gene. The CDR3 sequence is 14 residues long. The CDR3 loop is CASSGARGRETQYF. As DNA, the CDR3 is TGTGCCAGCAGTGGGGCCCGGGGGCGGGAGACCCAGTACTTC.

CDR3 amino acids: CASSELNRGRGQPQHF. CDR3 in DNA: TGTGCCAGCAGTGAATTGAACAGGGGGCGCGGACAGCCCCAGCATTTT. V is TRBV6-1 and J is TRBJ1-5; 9 bases are a match to TRBD1. The CDR3 is 16 amino acids. Per germline, CDR1 MNHNS and CDR2 SASEGT. With V trimmed by 2 bases and J by 7 bases, 9 bases remained unmatched.

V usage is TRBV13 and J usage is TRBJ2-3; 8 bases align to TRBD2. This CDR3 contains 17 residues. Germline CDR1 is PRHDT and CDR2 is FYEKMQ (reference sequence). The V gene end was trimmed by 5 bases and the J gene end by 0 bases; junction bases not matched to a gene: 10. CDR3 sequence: CASSKSGGRSSTDTQYF. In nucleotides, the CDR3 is TGTGCCAGCAGCAAATCGGGGGGGCGTTCGAGCACAGATACGCAGTATTTT.

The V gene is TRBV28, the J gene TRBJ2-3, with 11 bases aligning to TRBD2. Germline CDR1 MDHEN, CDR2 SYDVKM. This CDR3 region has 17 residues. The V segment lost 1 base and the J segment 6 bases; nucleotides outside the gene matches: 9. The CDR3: CASSLYGLAGTADTQYF. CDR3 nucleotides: TGTGCCAGCAGTTTATACGGACTAGCGGGTACCGCGGATACGCAGTATTTT.

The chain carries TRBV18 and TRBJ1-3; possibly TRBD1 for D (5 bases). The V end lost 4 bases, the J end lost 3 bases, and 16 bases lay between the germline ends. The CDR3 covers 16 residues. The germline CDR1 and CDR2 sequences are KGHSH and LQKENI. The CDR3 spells CASSRRGATSGNTIYF. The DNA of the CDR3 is TGTGCCAGCTCACGAAGAGGGGCGACGAGTGGAAACACCATATATTTT.

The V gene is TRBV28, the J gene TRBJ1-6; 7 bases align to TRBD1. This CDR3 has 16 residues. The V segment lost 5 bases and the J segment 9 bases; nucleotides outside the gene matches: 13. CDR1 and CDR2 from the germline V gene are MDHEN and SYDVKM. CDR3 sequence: CASSLTGEGFGSPLHF. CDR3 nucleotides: TGTGCCAGCAGTCTTACAGGGGAGGGGTTCGGTTCACCCCTCCACTTT. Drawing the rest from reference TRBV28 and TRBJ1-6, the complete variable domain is DVKVTQSSRYLVKRTGEKVFLECVQDMDHENMFWYRQDPGLGLRLIYFSYDVKMKEKGDIPEGYSVSREKKERFSLILESASTNQTSMYLCASSLTGEGFGSPLHFGNGTRLTVT.

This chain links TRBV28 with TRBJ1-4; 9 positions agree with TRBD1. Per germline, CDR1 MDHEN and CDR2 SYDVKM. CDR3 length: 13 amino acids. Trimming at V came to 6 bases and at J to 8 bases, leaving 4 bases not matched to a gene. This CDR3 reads CASRTGGQEKLFF. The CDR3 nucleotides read TGTGCCAGCAGGACAGGGGGGCAAGAAAAACTGTTTTTT.

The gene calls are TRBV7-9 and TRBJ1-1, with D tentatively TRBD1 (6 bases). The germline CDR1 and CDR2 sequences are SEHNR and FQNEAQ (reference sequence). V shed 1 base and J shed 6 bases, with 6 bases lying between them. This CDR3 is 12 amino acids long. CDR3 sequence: CASSLEGAEAFF. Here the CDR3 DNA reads TGTGCCAGCAGCTTAGAGGGGGCTGAAGCTTTCTTT.